The sequence of this TCR beta chain was determined in a study of CD8 T cell repertoires and HIV-1 epitope variants. About the research overall: Cultures ran less than 12 days, with IL-2, IL-7 and IL-15 added on days 3 and 7.

The repertoire was sequenced with immunoSEQ multiplex PCR; TCRdb's copy has only in-frame clones and lacks some. The sample includes fewer than 4,500 clones, about 64% of them seen just once. Germline V gene lookup returns CDR1 MDHEN and CDR2 SYDVKM. V lost 5 bases, J lost 5 bases, and 10 bases lay in between. The CDR3 length is 13 residues. Only a few counts were recorded for this clone. Its specificity is not known. Specimen: cultured CD8+ T cells derived from PBMCs. The genes are TRBV28 and TRBJ2-1; tentative D call: TRBD2 (5 bases). This TCR came from a male donor with HIV. CDR3 coding DNA: TGTGCCAGCAGTCTAGAGGAGGACAATGAGCAGTTCTTC. Translated: CASSLEEDNEQFF.